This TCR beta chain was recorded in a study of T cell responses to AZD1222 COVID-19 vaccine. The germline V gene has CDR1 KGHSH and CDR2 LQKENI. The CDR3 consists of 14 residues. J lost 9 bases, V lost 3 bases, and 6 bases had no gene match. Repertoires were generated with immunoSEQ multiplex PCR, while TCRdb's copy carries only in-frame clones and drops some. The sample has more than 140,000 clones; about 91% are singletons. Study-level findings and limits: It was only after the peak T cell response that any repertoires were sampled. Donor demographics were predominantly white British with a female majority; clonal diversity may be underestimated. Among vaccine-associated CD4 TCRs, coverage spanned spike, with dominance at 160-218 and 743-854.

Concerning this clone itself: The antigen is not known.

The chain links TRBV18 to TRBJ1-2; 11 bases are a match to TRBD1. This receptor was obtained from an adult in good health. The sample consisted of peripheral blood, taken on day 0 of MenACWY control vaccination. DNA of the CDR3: TGTGCCAGCTCACCGGGACAGGGGGGCCAGCGCTACACCTTC. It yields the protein CASSPGQGGQRYTF.